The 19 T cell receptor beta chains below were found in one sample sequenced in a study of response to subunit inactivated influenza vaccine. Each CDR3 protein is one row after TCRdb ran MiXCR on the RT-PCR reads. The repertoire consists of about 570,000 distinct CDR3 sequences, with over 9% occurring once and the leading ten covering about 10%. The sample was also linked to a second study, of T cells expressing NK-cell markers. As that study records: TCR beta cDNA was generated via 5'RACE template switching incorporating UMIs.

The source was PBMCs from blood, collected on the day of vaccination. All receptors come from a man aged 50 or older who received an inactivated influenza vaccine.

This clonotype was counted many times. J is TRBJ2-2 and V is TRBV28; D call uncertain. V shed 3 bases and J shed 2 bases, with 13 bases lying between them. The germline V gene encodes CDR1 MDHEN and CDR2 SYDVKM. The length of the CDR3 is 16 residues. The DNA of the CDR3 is TGTGCCAGCAGTTTGTTTGGAGTAGAAAACACCGGGGAGCTGTTTTTT. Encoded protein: CASSLFGVENTGELFF.

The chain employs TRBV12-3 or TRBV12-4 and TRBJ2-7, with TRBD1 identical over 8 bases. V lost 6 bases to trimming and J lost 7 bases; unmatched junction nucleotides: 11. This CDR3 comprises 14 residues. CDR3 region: CASRLTGGKGEQYF. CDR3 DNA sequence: TGTGCCAGCAGATTAACAGGGGGGAAGGGGGAGCAGTACTTC.

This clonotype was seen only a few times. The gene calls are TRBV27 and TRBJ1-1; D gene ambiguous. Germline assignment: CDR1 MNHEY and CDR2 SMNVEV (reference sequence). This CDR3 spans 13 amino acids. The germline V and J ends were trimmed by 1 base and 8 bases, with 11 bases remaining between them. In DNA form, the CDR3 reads TGTGCCAGCAGTTTATTAGGCAGTCAAGAAGCTTTCTTT. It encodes CASSLLGSQEAFF.

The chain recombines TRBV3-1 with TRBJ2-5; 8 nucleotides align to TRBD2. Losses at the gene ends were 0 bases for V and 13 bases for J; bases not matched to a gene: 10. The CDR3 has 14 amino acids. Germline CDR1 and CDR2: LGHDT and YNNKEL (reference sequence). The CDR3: CASSQDMAGGRGYF. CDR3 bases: TGTGCCAGCAGCCAAGATATGGCGGGGGGCCGAGGGTACTTC.

The CDR3 region is CSAANYLSGRTYNEQFF. The CDR3 nucleotides read TGCAGTGCCGCGAATTACCTTAGCGGGAGGACCTACAATGAGCAGTTCTTC. V is TRBV20-1 and J is TRBJ2-1, with 10 bases matching TRBD2. The CDR3 totals 17 residues. Germline trimming cut 6 bases from V and 2 bases from J; bases unmatched to any gene: 13. CDR1 and CDR2 from the germline V gene are DFQATT and SNEGSKA (reference sequence).

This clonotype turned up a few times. The CDR3 loop is CASSGLSGEQYF. The CDR3 region has the DNA TGTGCCAGCAGTGGTCTGTCGGGCGAGCAGTACTTC. The chain uses TRBV2 and TRBJ2-7; D gene unclear. V gave up 4 bases and J gave up 6 bases, with 10 bases separating them. The V gene's germline CDR1 is SNHLY and CDR2 FYNNEI. CDR3 size: 12 residues.

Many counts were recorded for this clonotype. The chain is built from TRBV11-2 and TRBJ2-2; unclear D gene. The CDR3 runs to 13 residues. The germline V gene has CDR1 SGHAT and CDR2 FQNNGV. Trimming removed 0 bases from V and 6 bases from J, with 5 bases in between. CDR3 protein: CASSLEGPGELFF. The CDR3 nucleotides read TGTGCCAGCAGCTTAGAGGGCCCCGGGGAGCTGTTTTTT. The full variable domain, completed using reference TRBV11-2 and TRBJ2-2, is EAGVAQSPRYKIIEKRQSVAFWCNPISGHATLYWYQQILGQGPKLLIQFQNNGVVDDSQLPKDRFSAERLKGVDSTLKIQPAKLEDSAVYLCASSLEGPGELFFGEGSRLTVL.

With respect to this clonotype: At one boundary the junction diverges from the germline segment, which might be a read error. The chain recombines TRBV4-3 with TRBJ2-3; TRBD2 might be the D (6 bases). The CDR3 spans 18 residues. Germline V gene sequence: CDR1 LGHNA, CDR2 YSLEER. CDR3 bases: TGCGCCAGCAGCCAGGGACCGGGGACTTTCACTAGCACATATACGCAGTATTTT. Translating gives CASSQGPGTFTSTYTQYF.

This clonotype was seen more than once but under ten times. This CDR3 is CASSLTPRKDTQYF. CDR3 DNA: TGTGCCAGCAGCTTAACCCCTAGGAAAGATACGCAGTATTTT. The V and J genes are TRBV7-2 and TRBJ2-3, with D unclear. The CDR3 sequence is 14 residues long. Between the trimmed V and J ends, which lost 2 bases and 5 bases, there was a span of 11 bases. CDR1 and CDR2 (germline): SGHTA, FQGNSA.

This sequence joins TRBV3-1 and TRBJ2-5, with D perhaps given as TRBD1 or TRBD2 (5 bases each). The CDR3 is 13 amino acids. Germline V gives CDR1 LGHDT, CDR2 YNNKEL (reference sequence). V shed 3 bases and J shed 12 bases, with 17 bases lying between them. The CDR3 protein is CASSQNVGDQEYF. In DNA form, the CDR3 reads TGTGCCAGCAGCCAGAACGTAGGGGACCAGGAGTACTTC.

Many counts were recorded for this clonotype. The CDR3 DNA sequence: TGTGCCAGCAGCGCAGGAGGCGGCCGCACAGATACGCAGTATTTT. Translated, it gives CASSAGGGRTDTQYF. V gene TRBV9 combines with J gene TRBJ2-3; D possibly corresponds to TRBD2 (5 bases). This CDR3 comprises 15 residues. Trimming took 3 bases from V and 1 from J, leaving 12 bases between them. Germline V lookup: CDR1 SGDLS, CDR2 YYNGEE.

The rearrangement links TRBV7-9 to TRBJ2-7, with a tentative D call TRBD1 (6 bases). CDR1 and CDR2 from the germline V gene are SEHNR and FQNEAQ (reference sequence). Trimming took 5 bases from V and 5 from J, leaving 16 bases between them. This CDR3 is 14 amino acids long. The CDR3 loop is CASSPLGGGDEQYF. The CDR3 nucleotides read TGTGCCAGCAGCCCGCTGGGTGGGGGCGACGAGCAGTACTTC.

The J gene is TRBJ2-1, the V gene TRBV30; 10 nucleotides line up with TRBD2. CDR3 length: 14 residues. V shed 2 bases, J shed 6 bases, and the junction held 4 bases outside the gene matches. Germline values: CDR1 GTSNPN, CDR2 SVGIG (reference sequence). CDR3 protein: CAWSKGTSANEQFF. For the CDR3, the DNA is TGTGCCTGGAGTAAAGGGACTAGCGCCAATGAGCAGTTCTTC.

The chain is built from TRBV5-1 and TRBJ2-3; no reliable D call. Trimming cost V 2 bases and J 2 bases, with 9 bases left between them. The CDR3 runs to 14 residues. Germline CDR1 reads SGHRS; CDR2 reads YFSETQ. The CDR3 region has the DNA TGCGCCAGCAGCTTTCGGAGCGACACAGATACGCAGTATTTT. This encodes CASSFRSDTDTQYF. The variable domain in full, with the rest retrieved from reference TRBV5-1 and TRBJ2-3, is KAGVTQTPRYLIKTRGQQVTLSCSPISGHRSVSWYQQTPGQGLQFLFEYFSETQRNKGNFPGRFSGRQFSNSRSEMNVSTLELGDSALYLCASSFRSDTDTQYFGPGTRLTVL.

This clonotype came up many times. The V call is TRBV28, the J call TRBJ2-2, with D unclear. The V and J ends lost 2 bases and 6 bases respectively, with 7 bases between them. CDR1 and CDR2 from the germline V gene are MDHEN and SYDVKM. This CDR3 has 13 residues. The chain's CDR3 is CASSLDPPGELFF. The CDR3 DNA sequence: TGTGCCAGCAGTTTAGATCCCCCCGGGGAGCTGTTTTTT.

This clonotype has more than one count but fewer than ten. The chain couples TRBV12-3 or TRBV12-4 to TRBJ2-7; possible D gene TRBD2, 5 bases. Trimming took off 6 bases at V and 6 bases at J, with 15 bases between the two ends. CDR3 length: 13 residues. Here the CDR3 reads CASRSSGWVEQYF. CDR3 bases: TGTGCCAGCAGGTCCTCGGGATGGGTCGAGCAGTACTTC.

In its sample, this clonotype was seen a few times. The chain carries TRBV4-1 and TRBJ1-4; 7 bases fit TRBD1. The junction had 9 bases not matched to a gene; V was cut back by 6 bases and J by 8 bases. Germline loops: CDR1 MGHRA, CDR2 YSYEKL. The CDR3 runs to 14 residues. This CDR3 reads CASSHRDSEEKLFF. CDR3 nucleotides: TGCGCCAGCAGTCACCGGGACAGTGAGGAAAAACTGTTTTTT.

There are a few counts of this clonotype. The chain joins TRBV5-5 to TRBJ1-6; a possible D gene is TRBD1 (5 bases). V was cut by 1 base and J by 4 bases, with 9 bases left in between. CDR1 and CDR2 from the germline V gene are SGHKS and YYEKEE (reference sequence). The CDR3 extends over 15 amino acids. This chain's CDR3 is CASSLRQSYNSPLHF. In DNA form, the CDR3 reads TGTGCCAGCAGCTTGAGACAGTCTTATAATTCACCCCTCCACTTT.

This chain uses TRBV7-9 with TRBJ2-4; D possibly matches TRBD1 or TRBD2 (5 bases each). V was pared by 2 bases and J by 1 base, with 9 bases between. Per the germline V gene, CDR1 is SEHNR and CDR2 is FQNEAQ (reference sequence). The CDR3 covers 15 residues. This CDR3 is CASSLSWGAKNIQYF. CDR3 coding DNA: TGTGCCAGCAGCTTATCATGGGGGGCCAAAAACATTCAGTACTTC.